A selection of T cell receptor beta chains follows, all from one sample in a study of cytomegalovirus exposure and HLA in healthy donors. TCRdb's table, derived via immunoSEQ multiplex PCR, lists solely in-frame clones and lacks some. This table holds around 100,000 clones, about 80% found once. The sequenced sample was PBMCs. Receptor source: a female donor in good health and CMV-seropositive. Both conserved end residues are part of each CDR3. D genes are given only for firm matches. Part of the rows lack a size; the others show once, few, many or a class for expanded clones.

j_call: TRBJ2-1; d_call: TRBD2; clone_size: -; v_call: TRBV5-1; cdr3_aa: CASSFGAGGNYNEQFF; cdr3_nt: TGCGCCAGCAGCTTTGGGGCGGGGGGGAACTACAATGAGCAGTTCTTC
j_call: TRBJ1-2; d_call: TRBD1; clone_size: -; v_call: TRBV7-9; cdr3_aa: CASSLPGTGYGYTF; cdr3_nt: TGTGCCAGCAGCCTTCCCGGGACAGGGTATGGCTACACCTTC
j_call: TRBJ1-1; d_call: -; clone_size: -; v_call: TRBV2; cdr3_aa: CASSPEGMPEAFF; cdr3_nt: TGTGCCAGCAGTCCGGAGGGTATGCCTGAAGCTTTCTTT
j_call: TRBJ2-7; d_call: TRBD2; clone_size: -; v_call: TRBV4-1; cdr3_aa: CASSQPGEGYRSYEQYF; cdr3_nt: TGCGCCAGCAGCCAACCTGGGGAGGGCTACCGCTCCTACGAGCAGTACTTC
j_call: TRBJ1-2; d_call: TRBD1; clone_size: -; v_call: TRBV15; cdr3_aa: CATSRDLRRGQTNYGYTF; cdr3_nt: TGTGCCACCAGCAGAGATCTGCGCCGGGGACAGACGAACTATGGCTACACCTTC
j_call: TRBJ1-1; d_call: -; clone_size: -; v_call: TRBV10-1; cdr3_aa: CASSERLQGKAFF; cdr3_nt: TGCGCCAGCAGTGAAAGGTTGCAGGGTAAAGCTTTCTTT
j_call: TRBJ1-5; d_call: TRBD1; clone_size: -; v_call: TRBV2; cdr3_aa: CASSSPGQGNEIGNQPQHF; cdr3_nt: TGTGCCAGCAGTTCCCCGGGACAGGGGAATGAGATCGGCAATCAGCCCCAGCATTTT
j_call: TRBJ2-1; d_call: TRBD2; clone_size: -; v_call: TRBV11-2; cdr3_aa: CASSLGLENEQFF; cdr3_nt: TGTGCCAGCAGCTTGGGACTAGAGAATGAGCAGTTCTTC
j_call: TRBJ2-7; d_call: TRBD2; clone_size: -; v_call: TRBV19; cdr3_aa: CASSIAGGGYEQYF; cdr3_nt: TGTGCCAGTAGTATCGCGGGAGGTGGTTACGAGCAGTACTTC
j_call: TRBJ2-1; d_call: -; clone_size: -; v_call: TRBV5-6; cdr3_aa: CASTYNEQFF; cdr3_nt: TGTGCCAGCACGTACAATGAGCAGTTCTTC
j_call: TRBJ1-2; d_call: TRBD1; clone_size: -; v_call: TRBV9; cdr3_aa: CASRPSTGGAHYGYTF; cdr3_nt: TGTGCCAGCAGACCATCCACAGGGGGCGCGCACTATGGCTACACCTTC
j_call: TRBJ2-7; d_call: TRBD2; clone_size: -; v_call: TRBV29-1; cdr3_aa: CSAGATSGGVYEQYF; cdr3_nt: TGCAGCGCGGGGGCCACTAGCGGGGGGGTCTACGAGCAGTACTTC
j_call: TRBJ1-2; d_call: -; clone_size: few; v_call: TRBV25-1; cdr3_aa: CASSGQGISYTF; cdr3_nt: TGTGCCAGCAGTGGGCAGGGTATAAGCTACACCTTC
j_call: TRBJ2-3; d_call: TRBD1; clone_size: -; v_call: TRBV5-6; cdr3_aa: CASSSGTGATDTQYF; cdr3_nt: TGTGCCAGCAGCTCCGGGACAGGGGCGACAGATACGCAGTATTTT
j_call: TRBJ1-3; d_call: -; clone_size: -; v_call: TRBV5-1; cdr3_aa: CASSSELQGRSGNTIYF; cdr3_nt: TGCGCCAGCAGCTCCGAACTACAGGGACGCTCTGGAAACACCATATATTTT
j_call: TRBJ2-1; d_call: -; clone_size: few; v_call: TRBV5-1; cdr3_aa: CASSSWSVRQMEGDEQFF; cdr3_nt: TGCGCCAGCAGCTCATGGAGCGTACGTCAGATGGAAGGTGATGAGCAGTTCTTC
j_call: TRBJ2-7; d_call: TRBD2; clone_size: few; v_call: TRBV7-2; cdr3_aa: CASSLDSGSSYEQYF; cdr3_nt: TGTGCCAGCAGCTTAGATAGCGGGAGCTCCTACGAGCAGTACTTC
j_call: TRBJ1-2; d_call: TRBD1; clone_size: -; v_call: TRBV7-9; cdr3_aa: CASSFPGQGGNYGYTF; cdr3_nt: TGTGCCAGCAGCTTCCCGGGACAGGGTGGGAACTATGGCTACACCTTC
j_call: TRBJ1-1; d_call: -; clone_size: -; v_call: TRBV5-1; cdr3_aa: CASRRSNTEAFF; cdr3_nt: TGCGCCAGCAGGCGGTCGAACACTGAAGCTTTCTTT
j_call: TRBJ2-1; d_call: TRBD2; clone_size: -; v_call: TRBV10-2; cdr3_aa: CASSVGAGAPGNEQFF; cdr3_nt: TGCGCCAGCAGTGTAGGGGCGGGAGCCCCCGGCAATGAGCAGTTCTTC
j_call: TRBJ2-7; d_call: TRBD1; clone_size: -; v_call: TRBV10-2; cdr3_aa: CASSERGLGYEQYF; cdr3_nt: TGCGCCAGCAGTGAAAGGGGGCTGGGGTACGAGCAGTACTTC
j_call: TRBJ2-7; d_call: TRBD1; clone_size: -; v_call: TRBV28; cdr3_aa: CASRGGQVSYEQYF; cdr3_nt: TGTGCCAGCAGGGGGGGACAGGTCTCCTACGAGCAGTACTTC
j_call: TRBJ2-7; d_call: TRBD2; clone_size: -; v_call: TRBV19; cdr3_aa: CASSRLAGKQGDEQYF; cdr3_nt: TGTGCCAGTAGTAGGCTAGCGGGAAAGCAAGGGGACGAGCAGTACTTC
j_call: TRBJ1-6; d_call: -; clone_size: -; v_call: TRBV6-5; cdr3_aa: CASSPDRNPHF; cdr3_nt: TGTGCCAGCAGTCCCGACAGGAACCCCCACTTT
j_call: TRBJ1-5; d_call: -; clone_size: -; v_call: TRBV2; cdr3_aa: CASSESPTDYSNQPQHF; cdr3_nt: TGTGCCAGCAGTGAATCTCCGACAGATTATAGCAATCAGCCCCAGCATTTT
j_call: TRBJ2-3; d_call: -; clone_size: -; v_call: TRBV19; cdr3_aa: CASSIGQAPTDTQYF; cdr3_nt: TGTGCCAGTAGTATAGGACAGGCGCCCACAGATACGCAGTATTTT
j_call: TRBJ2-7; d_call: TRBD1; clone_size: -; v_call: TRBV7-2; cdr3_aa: CASSNRQGAGNEQYF; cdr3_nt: TGTGCCAGCAGCAACAGACAGGGGGCAGGTAACGAGCAGTACTTC
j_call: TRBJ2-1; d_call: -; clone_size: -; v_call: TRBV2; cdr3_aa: CASTGTEQFF; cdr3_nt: TGTGCCAGTACCGGGACAGAGCAGTTCTTC
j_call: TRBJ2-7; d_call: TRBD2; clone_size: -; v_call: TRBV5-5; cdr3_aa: CASSPEGTSGPYEQYF; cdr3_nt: TGTGCCAGCAGCCCCGAGGGGACTAGCGGACCTTACGAGCAGTACTTC
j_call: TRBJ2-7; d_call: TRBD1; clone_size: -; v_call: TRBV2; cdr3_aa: CASSRRTGGLPYEQYF; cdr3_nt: TGTGCCAGCAGCAGGAGGACAGGGGGCCTCCCCTACGAGCAGTACTTC
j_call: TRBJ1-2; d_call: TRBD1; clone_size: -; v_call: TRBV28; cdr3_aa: CASSLIPGQGLSYGYTF; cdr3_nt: TGTGCCAGCAGTCTCATTCCGGGACAGGGATTGAGCTATGGCTACACCTTC
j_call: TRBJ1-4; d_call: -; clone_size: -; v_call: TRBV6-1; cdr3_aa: CASQSRVEKLFF; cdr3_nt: TGTGCCAGCCAGTCCCGGGTTGAAAAACTGTTTTTT
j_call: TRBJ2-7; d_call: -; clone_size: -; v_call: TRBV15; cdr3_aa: CATSLAGGYEQYF; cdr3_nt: TGTGCCACCAGCCTGGCTGGCGGCTACGAGCAGTACTTC
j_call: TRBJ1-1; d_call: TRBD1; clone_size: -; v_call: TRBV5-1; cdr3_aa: CASGTGVPNTEAFF; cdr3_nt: TGCGCCAGTGGAACAGGGGTCCCGAACACTGAAGCTTTCTTT
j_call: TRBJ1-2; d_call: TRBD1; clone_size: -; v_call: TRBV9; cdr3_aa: CASSGQGGRYDYGYTF; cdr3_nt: TGTGCCAGCAGCGGACAGGGTGGACGCTATGACTATGGCTACACCTTC
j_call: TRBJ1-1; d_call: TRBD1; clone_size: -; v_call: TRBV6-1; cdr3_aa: CASTGTGGMHTEAFF; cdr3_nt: TGTGCCAGCACCGGGACAGGGGGTATGCACACTGAAGCTTTCTTT
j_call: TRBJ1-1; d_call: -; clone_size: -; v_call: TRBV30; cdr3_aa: CAWSQATNTEAFF; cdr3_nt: TGTGCCTGGTCTCAGGCTACCAACACTGAAGCTTTCTTT
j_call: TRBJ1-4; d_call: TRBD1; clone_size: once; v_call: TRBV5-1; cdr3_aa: CASSGGQGALATNEKLFF; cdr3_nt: TGCGCCAGCAGCGGGGGACAGGGGGCTCTTGCAACTAATGAAAAACTGTTTTTT
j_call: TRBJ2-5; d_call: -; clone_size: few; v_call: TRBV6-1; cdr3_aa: CASRRQAYQETQYF; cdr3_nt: TGTGCCAGCAGGAGGCAAGCATACCAAGAGACCCAGTACTTC
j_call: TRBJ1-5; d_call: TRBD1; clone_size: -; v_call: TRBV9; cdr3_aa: CASSQTGASQPQHF; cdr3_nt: TGTGCCAGCAGCCAAACAGGGGCCAGTCAGCCCCAGCATTTT
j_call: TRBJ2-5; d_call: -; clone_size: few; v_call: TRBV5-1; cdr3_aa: CASSLALETQYF; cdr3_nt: TGCGCCAGCAGCTTGGCGTTAGAGACCCAGTACTTC